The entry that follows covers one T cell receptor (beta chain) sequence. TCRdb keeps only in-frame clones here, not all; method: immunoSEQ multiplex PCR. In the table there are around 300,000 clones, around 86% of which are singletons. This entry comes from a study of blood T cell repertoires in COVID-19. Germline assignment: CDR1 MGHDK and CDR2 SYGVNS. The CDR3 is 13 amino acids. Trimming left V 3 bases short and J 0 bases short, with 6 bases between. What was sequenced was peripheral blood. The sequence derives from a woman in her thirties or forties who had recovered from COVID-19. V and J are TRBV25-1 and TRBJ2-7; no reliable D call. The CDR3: CASSEHTSYEQYF. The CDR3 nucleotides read TGTGCCAGCAGTGAGCACACCTCCTACGAGCAGTACTTC.